These 19 T cell receptor beta chains originate from one sample sequenced in a study of shared clonotypes between healthy human individuals. Clones were read by immunoSEQ multiplex PCR, and TCRdb kept only the in-frame ones, dropping some. The repertoire consists of about 1.5 million clones, with around 98% occurring once and the leading ten covering about 0.42%. Sequenced material: naive CD4+ T cells sorted from blood. Subset noted: CD45RA+ positively selected. These receptors originate from a man aged 30 to 39 in good health.

This chain joins TRBV19 and TRBJ2-3; D is unresolved. This CDR3 contains 14 residues. Germline V gives CDR1 LNHDA, CDR2 SQIVND (reference sequence). The ends were cut back, 5 bases at V and 4 bases at J, with 13 bases in the middle. The CDR3 DNA reads TGTGCCAGTAGTCCTCCCGGGCCGTCAGATACGCAGTATTTT. It codes for CASSPPGPSDTQYF.

This sequence joins TRBV5-1 and TRBJ2-2, with D perhaps TRBD2 (5 bases). The length of the CDR3 is 16 residues. Germline V gene data show CDR1 as SGHRS and CDR2 as YFSETQ. V lost 4 bases to trimming and J lost 1 base, with 14 bases between them. Here the CDR3 DNA reads TGCGCCAGCAGCCAGATGGCGGGCCTGAACACCGGGGAGCTGTTTTTT. It specifies CASSQMAGLNTGELFF.

CDR3 in DNA: TGTGCCAGCAGCTCAAGGTCCGGGACAGGGGGCTGGGAGACCCAGTACTTC. Its translation is CASSSRSGTGGWETQYF. The chain has TRBV11-2 and TRBJ2-5; 12 bases are shared with TRBD1. Germline CDR1 is SGHAT and CDR2 is FQNNGV. V dropped 4 bases and J dropped 5; count of bases not matched to a gene: 11. The CDR3 loop spans 17 amino acids.

This clone was seen only a few times. This same CDR3 is encoded by further DNA sequences in the sample. The chain has TRBV5-5 and TRBJ2-3; unclear D gene. This CDR3 has 13 residues. V shed 0 bases and J shed 0 bases, with 2 bases lying between them. Germline V gene lookup returns CDR1 SGHKS and CDR2 YYEKEE (reference sequence). The CDR3 nucleotides are TGTGCCAGCAGCTTGGGCAGCACAGATACGCAGTATTTT. Translated, it gives CASSLGSTDTQYF. The complete variable domain, with remaining parts taken from reference TRBV5-5 and TRBJ2-3, reads DAGVTQSPTHLIKTRGQQVTLRCSPISGHKSVSWYQQVLGQGPQFIFQYYEKEERGRGNFPDRFSARQFPNYSSELNVNALLLGDSALYLCASSLGSTDTQYFGPGTRLTVL.

This clone was detected once. The rearrangement joins TRBV11-3 to TRBJ2-5; no reliable D call. V lost 5 bases and J 5 bases, leaving 18 bases between the germline ends. This CDR3 spans 15 amino acids. In germline, CDR1 is SGHNT, CDR2 YENEEA. CDR3 nucleotides: TGTGCCAGCAGCATCAGCCGGGCCTTAGGGGAGACCCAGTACTTC. Translation: CASSISRALGETQYF.

This chain joins TRBV11-2 and TRBJ2-5; TRBD1 might be the D (5 bases). Germline V lookup: CDR1 SGHAT, CDR2 FQNNGV. This CDR3 spans 18 amino acids. The V end lost 1 base, the J end lost 4 bases, and 22 bases lay between the germline ends. The CDR3 reads CASSLAQGHTKTRETQYF. CDR3 nucleotide sequence: TGTGCCAGCAGCTTAGCGCAGGGTCACACCAAAACGAGAGAGACCCAGTACTTC.

This chain uses TRBV30 with TRBJ2-1, with 13 bases lining up with TRBD2. CDR1 and CDR2 (germline): GTSNPN, SVGIG (reference sequence). The CDR3 has 15 residues. The V gene end was trimmed by 3 bases and the J gene end by 3 bases; junction bases not matched to a gene: 2. The CDR3 loop reads CAWRRTSGSYNEQFF. The CDR3, as DNA: TGTGCCTGGAGACGGACTAGCGGGAGCTACAATGAGCAGTTCTTC.

The V gene is TRBV6-1, the J gene TRBJ2-5, with D unclear. Trimming took 3 bases from V and 6 from J, leaving 14 bases between them. The germline CDR1 and CDR2 sequences are MNHNS and SASEGT. The CDR3 sequence is 14 residues long. CDR3 DNA sequence: TGTGCCAGCAGTGAGAAAGAAAGGGTTAAGACCCAGTACTTC. It is translated as CASSEKERVKTQYF.

The rearrangement links TRBV7-2 to TRBJ2-3; 9 nucleotides match TRBD2. The germline V gene has CDR1 SGHTA and CDR2 FQGNSA. V lost 7 bases to trimming and J lost 3 bases; unmatched junction nucleotides: 5. CDR3 length: 14 amino acids. DNA for the CDR3: TGTGCCAGCACCATGGGACTAGCAACAGATACGCAGTATTTT. This sequence encodes CASTMGLATDTQYF.

On this clone itself: Germline and junction disagree at one end, which may indicate a read error. This chain uses TRBV5-1 with TRBJ2-3, with TRBD2 identical over 9 bases. Looked up from germline, CDR1 is SGHRS and CDR2 is YFSETQ. The CDR3 covers 17 residues. The CDR3 DNA reads TGCGCCAGCAGCCTTCCCGTAGCGGGAGAGGGCACGGATACGCAGTATTTT. Translation gives CASSLPVAGEGTDTQYF.

The V and J genes are TRBV19 and TRBJ2-3, with 7 bases that match TRBD1. Germline assignment: CDR1 LNHDA and CDR2 SQIVND (reference sequence). The CDR3 loop spans 17 amino acids. V shed 4 bases and J 2 bases; nucleotides not matched to a gene: 12. The CDR3 reads CASSNRGPQWDTDTQYF. CDR3 DNA: TGTGCCAGTAGTAACAGGGGCCCACAGTGGGACACAGATACGCAGTATTTT.

The rearrangement joins TRBV18 to TRBJ2-7; possibly TRBD1 for D (6 bases). CDR1 is KGHSH and CDR2 is LQKENI in the germline V gene. This CDR3 contains 14 residues. V lost 6 bases and J lost 5, with 17 bases in between. CDR3 protein: CASSPGVSLDEQYF. In DNA, the CDR3 is TGTGCCAGCTCCCCAGGGGTGTCGTTAGACGAGCAGTACTTC.

This chain's CDR3 is CATHSGRDTDTQYF. As DNA, the CDR3 is TGTGCCACCCATAGCGGGAGGGACACAGATACGCAGTATTTT. V usage is TRBV10-3 and J usage is TRBJ2-3; 11 nucleotides line up with TRBD2. V gave up 10 bases and J gave up 2 bases; unmatched junction bases: 5. The CDR3 length is 14 residues. Germline CDR1 reads ENHRY; CDR2 reads SYGVKD.

DNA of the CDR3: TGCAGCGCACTCAGGGATGAGCAGTTCTTC. Its protein product is CSALRDEQFF. The V and J genes are TRBV29-1 and TRBJ2-1, with D possibly being TRBD1 (5 bases). CDR1 is SQVTM, CDR2 ANQGSEA, per germline. V was pared by 7 bases and J by 8 bases, with 9 bases between. CDR3 length: 10 amino acids.

The V call is TRBV18, the J call TRBJ2-7; 8 nucleotides align to TRBD1. In germline, CDR1 is KGHSH, CDR2 LQKENI. V lost 5 bases to trimming and J lost 5 bases; unmatched junction nucleotides: 2. This CDR3 has 12 residues. The CDR3 region has the DNA TGTGCCAGCTCAACGACAGGGGACGAGCAGTACTTC. Translation gives CASSTTGDEQYF.

This chain links TRBV13 with TRBJ1-2; no reliable D call. V lost 3 bases, J lost 3 bases, and 5 bases lay in between. Germline-derived CDR1 and CDR2 are PRHDT and FYEKMQ (reference sequence). The CDR3 sequence is 12 residues long. As DNA, the CDR3 is TGTGCCAGCAGCTTTGGGGACTATGGCTACACCTTC. Translated, it gives CASSFGDYGYTF.

The chain joins TRBV11-2 to TRBJ2-1; D is unresolved. The CDR3 covers 12 residues. Germline V gene data show CDR1 as SGHAT and CDR2 as FQNNGV. Trimming removed 4 bases from V and 6 bases from J, with 7 bases in between. The DNA of the CDR3 is TGTGCCAGCAGCTCCTCACCCAATGAGCAGTTCTTC. This codes for CASSSSPNEQFF.

This chain links TRBV6-1 with TRBJ2-7, with 9 nucleotides matching TRBD1. The V segment lost 3 bases and the J segment 0 bases; nucleotides outside the gene matches: 6. Germline V CDR1 and CDR2: MNHNS, SASEGT. The CDR3 spans 16 residues. This chain's CDR3 is CASSENRGLASYEQYF. The CDR3 DNA reads TGTGCCAGCAGTGAGAACAGGGGGCTAGCCTCCTACGAGCAGTACTTC.

The chain combines TRBV6-6 with TRBJ2-6, with 7 bases identical to TRBD1. The J segment lost 0 bases and the V segment lost 7 bases, leaving 3 bases of the junction unmatched. This CDR3 comprises 15 residues. Germline V gene sequence: CDR1 MNHNY, CDR2 SVGAGI (reference sequence). CDR3: CASINRGSGANVLTF. The CDR3 DNA is TGTGCCAGCATTAACAGGGGCTCTGGGGCCAACGTCCTGACTTTC.